What follows are 18 T cell receptor beta chains derived from one specimen sequenced in a study of spatial heterogeneity in lung cancer. General observations from the study: Counts of expanded intratumoral alpha and beta TCRs tracked tumor mutation counts.

Described time point: sample taken at primary tumor resection. TCRdb used MiXCR to reprocess the 5' RACE reads, holding one entry per CDR3 protein. The table lists more than 10,000 distinct CDR3 sequences, approximately 5.6% of them singletons, with over 8.5% in the top ten. Their antigens are not known. The input for sequencing was lung tumor tissue, taken at surgery. Source of these receptors: a female donor with early-stage non-small cell lung cancer.

Ten or more counts support this clonotype. Since the library was made to target alpha chains, this beta chain is a stray read and its abundance is not meaningful. The CDR3 DNA is TGTGCCAGCAGCTTGCCCGGGACAGGGGGCTACGAGCAGTACTTC. It translates to CASSLPGTGGYEQYF. The rearrangement uses TRBV5-4 and TRBJ2-7, with 11 positions matching TRBD1. CDR3 size: 15 residues. The germline CDR1 and CDR2 sequences are SGHNT and YYREEE (reference sequence). V gave up 1 base and J gave up 3 bases; unmatched junction bases: 3.

This clonotype came up many times. Within a library made for alpha chains, this beta chain is off target, and its count is uninformative. The gene calls are TRBV27 and TRBJ2-1; D gene unclear. Trimming cost V 2 bases and J 4 bases, with 9 bases left between them. The CDR3 runs to 14 residues. The germline V gene has CDR1 MNHEY and CDR2 SMNVEV (reference sequence). CDR3 sequence reads: CASSLNSRYNEQFF. CDR3 in DNA: TGTGCCAGCAGTTTAAACAGCCGTTACAATGAGCAGTTCTTC.

This clonotype is judged medium-sized. A library made for alpha chains picked up this beta chain off target, so its size means little. This chain connects TRBV6-2 or TRBV6-3 to TRBJ2-2; tentatively, D is TRBD1 (6 bases). Trimming stripped 8 bases from V and 0 bases from J, with 10 bases between. Germline CDR1 reads MNHEY; CDR2 reads SVGEGT. This CDR3 is 14 amino acids long. The CDR3 sequence is CASSGTPNTGELFF. The DNA of the CDR3 is TGTGCCAGCTCTGGGACACCGAACACCGGGGAGCTGTTTTTT.

This clonotype showed up many times. This beta chain was picked up by a library intended for alpha chains and is off target, so its count carries little meaning. This rearrangement joins TRBV19 to TRBJ1-5; perhaps TRBD1 as D (5 bases). Looked up from germline, CDR1 is LNHDA and CDR2 is SQIVND (reference sequence). V shed 6 bases and J shed 1 base, with 13 bases lying between them. The CDR3 has 15 residues. CDR3 sequence: CASRGGASSNQPQHF. As DNA, the CDR3 is TGTGCCAGTAGGGGGGGAGCATCCAGCAATCAGCCCCAGCATTTT.

This clonotype came up many times. Within a library made for alpha chains, this beta chain is off target, and its count is uninformative. The chain uses TRBV29-1 and TRBJ2-5; possible D gene TRBD2, 6 bases. From germline, CDR1 is SQVTM and CDR2 ANQGSEA. Trimming cost V 4 bases and J 7 bases, with 16 bases left between them. The CDR3 length is 13 residues. The CDR3 spells CSVGQNLGGTQYF. DNA for the CDR3: TGCAGCGTTGGGCAGAACCTGGGAGGGACCCAGTACTTC.

This clonotype was seen many times. The library was prepared for alpha chains; this beta chain is a stray read, so its frequency means little. V gene TRBV7-3 combines with J gene TRBJ2-3; D is undetermined. CDR3 size: 12 residues. Germline V gives CDR1 SGHTA, CDR2 FQGTGA. V was shortened by 6 bases and J by 0 bases, with 4 bases between the two germline ends. The DNA for the CDR3 is TGTGCCAGCAGTTCTAGCACAGATACGCAGTATTTT. Amino acid sequence: CASSSSTDTQYF.

This clonotype was recorded many times. This beta chain is a stray read from a library made for alpha chains; its abundance is not meaningful. V usage is TRBV18 and J usage is TRBJ1-5; no reliable D call. This CDR3 comprises 15 residues. Germline loops: CDR1 KGHSH, CDR2 LQKENI. V shed 3 bases and J shed 0 bases, with 9 bases lying between them. The CDR3 spells CASSPPGPSNQPQHF. The CDR3 nucleotides read TGTGCCAGCTCACCTCCCGGCCCTAGCAATCAGCCCCAGCATTTT.

This clonotype was seen repeatedly, ten times or more. In a library made to pick up alpha chains, this beta chain is a stray read with a size that means little. The J gene is TRBJ1-5, the V gene TRBV27; perhaps TRBD1 as D (6 bases). The V gene lost 7 bases and the J gene lost 6 bases, with 13 bases spanning the gap. This CDR3 is 13 amino acids long. Germline CDR1 reads MNHEY; CDR2 reads SMNVEV (reference sequence). The CDR3 DNA reads TGTGCCAGCAAAGGGGGAGTTAGTCAGCCCCAGCATTTT. Translated: CASKGGVSQPQHF.

This clonotype appeared many times. This beta chain is an off-target read within a library intended for alpha chains, so its frequency means little. The chain employs TRBV10-3 and TRBJ2-1, with TRBD2 matching 8 bases. CDR3 length: 15 amino acids. In germline, CDR1 is ENHRY, CDR2 SYGVKD. Unmatched junction bases numbered 7, after V lost 7 bases and J lost 2 bases. The CDR3 DNA is TGTGCCATCAATCCCGGGCGGGGGGCCTACAATGAGCAGTTCTTC. This codes for CAINPGRGAYNEQFF.

Ten or more counts support this clonotype. The library was built for alpha chains, so this beta chain is an off-target read and its size means little. This chain joins TRBV6-6 and TRBJ1-3; D is ambiguous. V dropped 0 bases and J dropped 6 bases, with 9 bases sitting between them. The CDR3 consists of 14 residues. Germline V lookup: CDR1 MNHNY, CDR2 SVGAGI (reference sequence). This CDR3 reads CASSYSQAVNTIYF. The DNA of the CDR3 is TGTGCCAGCAGTTACTCGCAGGCAGTAAACACCATATATTTT.

This clonotype was seen at least ten times. The library was built for alpha chains, so this beta chain is an off-target read and its size means little. The chain joins TRBV6-2 or TRBV6-3 to TRBJ1-3; no clear D. Germline CDR1 reads MNHEY; CDR2 reads SVGEGT. The V and J ends lost 2 bases and 0 bases respectively, with 11 bases between them. This CDR3 region has 16 residues. This chain's CDR3 is CASSYLAGRSGNTIYF. The CDR3 nucleotides read TGTGCCAGCAGTTACCTCGCAGGCCGCTCTGGAAACACCATATATTTT.

This clonotype was seen at least ten times. As an off-target read in a library built for alpha chains, this beta chain has a frequency of little significance. The V and J genes are TRBV19 and TRBJ1-2; D remains unclear. This CDR3 comprises 13 residues. CDR1 and CDR2 from the germline V gene are LNHDA and SQIVND (reference sequence). Trimming pared 5 bases from V and 3 bases from J, leaving 10 bases between. CDR3: CASSRGRYYGYTF. The CDR3 DNA reads as TGTGCCAGTAGTCGCGGGCGCTACTATGGCTACACCTTC.

This clonotype appeared many times. With the library built for alpha chains, this beta chain is off target and its frequency is not meaningful. The DNA of the CDR3 is TGCGCCAGCAGCTCACTAGCGGGAGAGGCATACAATGAGCAGTTCTTC. It specifies CASSSLAGEAYNEQFF. The gene calls are TRBV5-1 and TRBJ2-1, with 11 bases that match TRBD2. CDR1 SGHRS and CDR2 YFSETQ come from the germline V gene. The CDR3 is made up of 16 amino acids. V shed 3 bases, J shed 4 bases, and the junction held 6 bases outside the gene matches.

Relative to its sample, this clonotype is medium-sized. Since the library was made to target alpha chains, this beta chain is a stray read and its abundance is not meaningful. The rearrangement uses TRBV10-3 and TRBJ2-3; D is tentatively TRBD1 or TRBD2 (5 bases each). The CDR3 has 13 amino acids. The V gene's germline CDR1 is ENHRY and CDR2 SYGVKD. Trimming cost V 8 bases and J 4 bases, with 13 bases left between them. DNA of the CDR3: TGTGCCATCTCTGGGTCGGGACCAGATACGCAGTATTTT. Translating gives CAISGSGPDTQYF.

At least ten counts were recorded for this clonotype. Within a library made for alpha chains, this beta chain is off target, and its count is uninformative. The chain recombines TRBV27 with TRBJ2-7; tentative D call: TRBD1 (8 bases). Trimming left V 3 bases short and J 4 bases short, with 13 bases between. This CDR3 region has 14 residues. Germline V gene lookup returns CDR1 MNHEY and CDR2 SMNVEV (reference sequence). The CDR3 DNA is TGTGCCAGCAGTTTTTACAGGGGGGGGTACGAGCAGTACTTC. Translated, it gives CASSFYRGGYEQYF.

At least ten counts were recorded for this clonotype. This beta chain is an unintended read in a library built for alpha chains; its size means little. This chain joins TRBV9 and TRBJ2-1; D may be TRBD1 (7 bases). Per germline, CDR1 SGDLS and CDR2 YYNGEE. The V and J ends lost 0 bases and 4 bases respectively, with 11 bases between them. The CDR3 extends over 15 amino acids. CDR3 DNA: TGTGCCAGCAGCGTAGAGGCAGGGGGGTACAATGAGCAGTTCTTC. Its translation is CASSVEAGGYNEQFF.

This clonotype was counted at least ten times. Since it is a stray read in a library aimed at alpha chains, this beta chain has a size that is not meaningful. The V call is TRBV7-8, the J call TRBJ1-1, with no clear D. V lost 4 bases to trimming and J lost 2 bases, with 8 bases between them. CDR3 length: 13 residues. The germline V gene encodes CDR1 SGHVS and CDR2 FQNEAQ. CDR3 in DNA: TGTGCCAGCAGCTCGCGATTAAACACTGAAGCTTTCTTT. As protein: CASSSRLNTEAFF.

This clonotype occurred many times. This beta chain is an off-target read within a library intended for alpha chains, so its frequency means little. The chain recombines TRBV7-9 with TRBJ1-4; TRBD1 matches at 7 bases. Trimming at V came to 5 bases and at J to 0 bases, leaving 0 bases not matched to a gene. This CDR3 has 14 residues. CDR1 and CDR2 (germline): SEHNR, FQNEAQ (reference sequence). CDR3 DNA: TGTGCCAGCAGCGGGACAGCAACTAATGAAAAACTGTTTTTT. Translating gives CASSGTATNEKLFF.